The 3 T cell receptor beta chains given below trace back to one sample, sequenced in a study of T cells in Graves' hyperthyroidism and ophthalmopathy. Amplified TCR beta CDR3 regions derived from RNA transcripts. First-round RT-PCR of the TCR CDR3 relied on the HTBI primer set. TCRdb reanalysed the multiplex PCR reads using MiXCR and keeps one entry per CDR3 protein. Of around 540,000 distinct CDR3 sequences listed, roughly 46% were seen once; the top ten hold just under 8.5%. Input material: peripheral blood or thyroid tissue (not recorded which). Source of these receptors: a woman aged 18-29 years with Graves' hyperthyroidism.

The genes are TRBV11-1 and TRBJ2-3; D remains unclear. Germline V CDR1 and CDR2: SGHAT, FQDESV (reference sequence). The V end lost 3 bases, the J end lost 0 bases, and 7 bases lay between the germline ends. CDR3 length: 14 residues. The CDR3 sequence is CASSLQASTDTQYF. The DNA for the CDR3 is TGTGCCAGCAGCTTGCAGGCTAGCACAGATACGCAGTATTTT.

This clonotype was detected a few times. One junction end disagrees with the germline gene, perhaps due to a read error. V is TRBV2 and J is TRBJ1-2, with TRBD1 identical over 9 bases. This CDR3 contains 12 residues. CDR1 is SNHLY and CDR2 is FYNNEI in the germline V gene. CDR3: CASSGQGYGYTF. The CDR3 DNA reads as TGTGCCAGTAGTGGACAGGGGTATGGCTACACCTTC. Using reference TRBV2 and TRBJ1-2 for the parts outside the CDR3, the full variable domain is EPEVTQTPSHQVTQMGQEVILRCVPISNHLYFYWYRQILGQKVEFLVSFYNNEISEKSEIFDDQFSVERPDGSNFTLKIRSTKLEDSAMYFCASSGQGYGYTFGSGTRLTVV.

The J gene is TRBJ2-5, the V gene TRBV29-1; tentative D call: TRBD1 (6 bases). The CDR3 loop spans 15 amino acids. V shed 2 bases and J shed 5 bases, with 18 bases lying between them. The V gene's germline CDR1 is SQVTM and CDR2 ANQGSEA. The CDR3 spells CSVENREISSETQYF. CDR3 coding DNA: TGCAGCGTTGAAAACAGGGAGATTAGTAGCGAGACCCAGTACTTC.